This T cell receptor beta chain derives from a study of T cell repertoires in cytomegalovirus infection. Across the study: Evidence of both CMV infection and a matching HLA type came from public TCR beta signatures. Study outcomes and limitations: The cumulative frequency of public TCR beta families identified carriers of CMV plus the relevant HLA. Within the response measured ex vivo, HLA-C-restricted CMV-specific TCR beta clonotypes were dominant.

This CDR3 has 14 residues. MiXCR was run by TCRdb on the reads, yielding one entry per CDR3 protein. The sample consists of some 350,000 distinct CDR3 sequences, about a third of them appearing once. A word on this clonotype: The antigen is undetermined. The junction shows a germline mismatch at one end, possibly a read error.

The sample in question was cultured PBMCs, obtained from culture after CMV antigen stimulation. The source is a human donor in good health (CMV status not recorded). Some clones in this sample may be carry-over from other donors' samples. The chain employs TRBV5-3 and TRBJ2-7, with 9 bases that match TRBD2. TRBV5-3 is treated as an ORF (open reading frame) with a function not yet certain. CDR3 protein: CASSLSGRTREQYF. CDR3 DNA sequence: TGTGCCAGCAGCTTGAGCGGGAGGACGAGGGAGCAGTACTTC.